The 23 T cell receptor beta chains below come from one sample, sequenced in a study of post-analysis software for immune sequencing data. Findings and caveats of the study: About five TRBV segments occurring more often in patients than controls included TRBV5-6, TRBV5-1 and TRBV20-1.

Their target antigens are unknown. Unique molecular identifiers had been added to the TCR beta cDNA libraries. A single record per CDR3 protein comes from TCRdb applying MiXCR to the PCR reads. The data contain fewer than 850,000 distinct CDR3 sequences, roughly 27% of them singletons. Sequencing was performed on blood. The receptors originated from a girl aged 5-17 years with multiple sclerosis.

In DNA form, the CDR3 reads TGCGCCAGCAGATTTGCAGGGGCCCTCGACACCTACAATGAGCAGTTCTTC. Protein: CASRFAGALDTYNEQFF. The chain has TRBV5-1 and TRBJ2-1, with D perhaps TRBD1 (6 bases). The CDR3 contains 17 residues. From germline, CDR1 is SGHRS and CDR2 YFSETQ. Trimming stripped 5 bases from V and 2 bases from J, with 20 bases between.

Only one count was recorded for this clonotype. At one end, the junction sequence differs from germline, possibly due to a read error. This chain uses TRBV20-1 with TRBJ1-5; 8 bases fit TRBD1. This CDR3 is 15 amino acids long. Germline V gene data show CDR1 as DFQATT and CDR2 as SNEGSKA (reference sequence). CDR3 nucleotides: TGCAGTGCTAGTGCGACAGGGGTTCGCAATCAGTCCCAGCATTTT. The encoded protein is CSASATGVRNQSQHF.

The rearrangement links TRBV7-2 to TRBJ1-2; a weak D match, TRBD1 (6 bases). There are 15 residues in the CDR3. V gave up 2 bases and J gave up 8 bases, with 18 bases separating them. The germline V gene encodes CDR1 SGHTA and CDR2 FQGNSA. The CDR3 DNA follows: TGTACCAGCAGCTTACCGGGGACACAGTTAGGGGGCTACACCTTC. It codes for CTSSLPGTQLGGYTF.

Comments on this clonotype: A much larger clonotype is one base distant, so this may be a read error. Here the CDR3 omits its conserved ending phenylalanine or tryptophan, so a read error is the likely source. The V and J genes are TRBV14 and TRBJ2-5, with D perhaps TRBD1 (5 bases). The DNA end favors TRBJ2-7, so the J call may be wrong. The CDR3 consists of 17 residues. Looked up from germline, CDR1 is SGHDN and CDR2 is FVKESK. CDR3 region: CASSQEGQSYFLDEQYY. For the CDR3, the DNA is TGTGCCAGCAGCCAAGAGGGGCAGTCCTATTTTTTGGACGAGCAGTACTAC.

The chain joins TRBV29-1 to TRBJ2-1, with TRBD2 matching over 9 bases. This CDR3 has 13 amino acids. Germline loops: CDR1 SQVTM, CDR2 ANQGSEA. With 8 bases clipped from V and 3 bases from J, the junction kept 5 bases outside the gene matches. The CDR3 DNA follows: TGCAGCTCTAGCGGGATTGGCTACAATGAGCAGTTCTTC. It yields the protein CSSSGIGYNEQFF.

This clonotype was found a few times. The chain links TRBV6-2 or TRBV6-3 to TRBJ2-1, with 12 bases lining up with TRBD2. V trimming: 5 bases; J trimming: 7 bases; junction bases outside the gene matches: 6. The CDR3 length is 15 residues. CDR1 and CDR2 from the germline V gene are MNHEY and SVGEGT. This CDR3 reads CASSKLAGGANEQFF. Here the CDR3 DNA reads TGTGCCAGCAGTAAACTAGCGGGAGGCGCAAATGAGCAGTTCTTC.

This clonotype has at least ten counts. The chain recombines TRBV20-1 with TRBJ2-3; D remains unclear. CDR1 is DFQATT, CDR2 SNEGSKA, per germline (reference sequence). The CDR3 is 12 amino acids. Trimming removed 1 base from V and 3 bases from J, with 5 bases in between. The CDR3 here is CSARGGTDTQYF. As DNA, the CDR3 is TGCAGTGCTAGAGGGGGAACAGATACGCAGTATTTT.

This clonotype was recorded a few times. The chain employs TRBV29-1 and TRBJ2-5; 7 bases map to TRBD1. The CDR3 sequence is 12 residues long. Germline-derived CDR1 and CDR2 are SQVTM and ANQGSEA. Losses at the gene ends were 3 bases for V and 6 bases for J; bases not matched to a gene: 4. The CDR3 region has the DNA TGCAGCGTTGAGACAGGGAGACAGACCCAGTACTTC. Its translation is CSVETGRQTQYF.

This rearrangement joins TRBV19 to TRBJ1-2, with D unresolved. The V gene's germline CDR1 is LNHDA and CDR2 SQIVND (reference sequence). The V end was cut by 6 bases, the J end by 2 bases, with 13 bases between. This CDR3 is 14 amino acids long. The CDR3 DNA reads TGTGCCAGTAGCTCTACGCATAAGAACTATGGCTACACCTTC. This translates into CASSSTHKNYGYTF.

Note on this clonotype: The junction differs from germline at one of its ends, possibly a read error. The gene calls are TRBV29-1 and TRBJ2-1; D is undetermined. This CDR3 is 15 amino acids long. The germline gives CDR1 SQVTM, CDR2 ANQGSEA. DNA of the CDR3: TGCAGCGGCCAATCCGGGCGGACCTCCTACAATGAGCGGTTCTTC. Its translation: CSGQSGRTSYNERFF.

The rearrangement links TRBV4-3 to TRBJ2-4, with TRBD2 matching 8 bases. With the DNA end fitting TRBJ2-7 better, the J assignment may be wrong. Germline V gives CDR1 LGHNA, CDR2 YSLEER. CDR3 length equals 15 residues. The CDR3 DNA is TGCGCCAGCAGCCCGTGGCGGGGGGTTGGCTACGAGCAGTACTTC. It yields the protein CASSPWRGVGYEQYF.

The V and J genes are TRBV6-2 or TRBV6-3 and TRBJ2-5; D might be TRBD1 (5 bases). The germline gives CDR1 MNHEY, CDR2 SVGEGT. The CDR3 sequence is 15 residues long. V lost 6 bases and J 2 bases, leaving 16 bases between the germline ends. CDR3: CASRPGDSIQETQYF. In nucleotides, the CDR3 is TGTGCCAGCAGACCCGGCGACAGTATTCAAGAGACCCAGTACTTC.

The chain has TRBV7-8 and TRBJ1-5; unclear D gene. Trimming cost V 4 bases and J 1 base, with 17 bases left between them. The CDR3 contains 17 residues. Looked up from germline, CDR1 is SGHVS and CDR2 is FQNEAQ. The CDR3 here is CASSSARLQLSNQPQHF. CDR3 sequence (DNA): TGTGCCAGCAGCTCGGCCAGGCTTCAATTGAGCAATCAGCCCCAGCATTTT.

Details on this clonotype: A much larger clonotype is one base distant, so this may be a read error. The chain combines TRBV6-6 with TRBJ2-5, with a tentative D call TRBD2 (6 bases). From germline, CDR1 is MNHNY and CDR2 SVGAGI (reference sequence). The CDR3 spans 14 residues. The CDR3 reads CANSYSAGQETQYF. CDR3 nucleotide sequence: TGTGCCAACAGTTACTCGGCGGGGCAAGAGACCCAGTACTTC.

J is TRBJ2-1 and V is TRBV6-1, with 10 bases aligning to TRBD1. The CDR3 loop spans 15 amino acids. Germline V CDR1 and CDR2: MNHNS, SASEGT. With V trimmed by 3 bases and J by 4 bases, 3 bases remained unmatched. The DNA of the CDR3 is TGTGCCAGCAGTGAGGGGACAGGGGAGTACAATGAGCAGTTCTTC. Translating it yields CASSEGTGEYNEQFF.

The rearrangement joins TRBV10-3 to TRBJ1-1; 8 bases map to TRBD1. The V segment lost 2 bases and the J segment 0 bases; nucleotides outside the gene matches: 11. Germline CDR1 reads ENHRY; CDR2 reads SYGVKD. The CDR3 spans 18 residues. The CDR3 DNA reads TGTGCCATCAGTGAGGGTCCAGGGGGCTTCTCCATGAACACTGAAGCTTTCTTT. It encodes CAISEGPGGFSMNTEAFF.

The V call is TRBV3-1, the J call TRBJ1-5, with unresolved D. Per germline, CDR1 LGHDT and CDR2 YNNKEL (reference sequence). This CDR3 has 12 amino acids. In nucleotides, the CDR3 is TGTGCAGTCACTGAGGGCAATCAGCCCCAGCATTTT. Translation: CAVTEGNQPQHF.

This clonotype came up a few times. J is TRBJ1-2 and V is TRBV7-9; D ambiguous. Trimming cost V 5 bases and J 7 bases, with 14 bases left between them. Per germline, CDR1 SEHNR and CDR2 FQNEAQ (reference sequence). This CDR3 is 13 amino acids long. The CDR3 loop is CASSPGTIAGYTF. For the CDR3, the DNA is TGTGCCAGCAGCCCGGGAACGATCGCTGGCTACACCTTC.

In regard to this clonotype: A clone one base away is much larger, so this may be a read error. This sequence joins TRBV29-1 and TRBJ2-1; D remains unclear. Germline V gene data show CDR1 as SQVTM and CDR2 as ANQGSEA. V was trimmed by 6 bases and J by 9 bases, leaving 30 bases between them. The CDR3 spans 17 residues. CDR3 residues: CSVERPIDHWSSGEQFF. The CDR3 DNA reads TGCAGCGTCGAACGGCCTATCGACCACTGGTCATCGGGTGAGCAGTTCTTC.

In the case of this clonotype: With a much larger clone just one base away, this may be a read error. The chain recombines TRBV4-3 with TRBJ2-5; D tentatively reads TRBD1 or TRBD2 (5 bases each). The CDR3 totals 15 residues. V was pared by 5 bases and J by 11 bases, with 24 bases between. CDR1 and CDR2 from the germline V gene are LGHNA and YSLEER. The CDR3 nucleotides read TGCGCCAGCAGCGAAGGGACGGCCGACTACAATGAGCAGTACTTC. It is translated as CASSEGTADYNEQYF.

In this sample, this clonotype turned up a few times. V gene TRBV10-3 combines with J gene TRBJ1-1; the match to TRBD1 covers 8 bases. CDR3 length: 17 residues. Germline CDR1 is ENHRY and CDR2 is SYGVKD. The V gene end was trimmed by 2 bases and the J gene end by 3 bases; junction bases not matched to a gene: 11. The CDR3, as DNA: TGTGCCATCAGTGAGAACAGCAGGGGGCGGGGGTACACTGAAGCTTTCTTT. Its translation is CAISENSRGRGYTEAFF.

There are a few counts of this clonotype. The rearrangement joins TRBV6-5 to TRBJ2-3; 8 bases match TRBD1. This CDR3 has 17 amino acids. Germline CDR1 and CDR2: MNHEY and SVGAGI. With V trimmed by 4 bases and J by 0 bases, 9 bases remained unmatched. This CDR3 reads CASSLSSGTGSTDTQYF. The CDR3 DNA reads as TGTGCCAGCAGTTTATCATCCGGGACAGGAAGCACAGATACGCAGTATTTT.

This chain links TRBV7-9 with TRBJ1-1; 7 nucleotides line up with TRBD1. The CDR3 covers 14 residues. Germline CDR1 SEHNR, CDR2 FQNEAQ (reference sequence). V gave up 5 bases and J gave up 7 bases; unmatched junction bases: 10. CDR3 sequence (DNA): TGTGCCAGCAGCCGGATTACAGGGGCAGGTGAAGCTTTCTTT. It translates to CASSRITGAGEAFF.